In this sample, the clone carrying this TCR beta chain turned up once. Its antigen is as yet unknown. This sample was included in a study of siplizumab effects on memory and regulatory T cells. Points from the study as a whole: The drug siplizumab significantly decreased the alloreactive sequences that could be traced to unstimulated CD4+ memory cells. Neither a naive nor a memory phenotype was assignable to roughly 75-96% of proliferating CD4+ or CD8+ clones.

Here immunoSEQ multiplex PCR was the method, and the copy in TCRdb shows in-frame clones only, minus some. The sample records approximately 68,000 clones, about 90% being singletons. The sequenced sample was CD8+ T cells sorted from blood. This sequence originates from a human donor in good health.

Here the CDR3 DNA reads TGTGCCAGCAGCCTAGTGGTGTCTTATGGCTACACCTTC. It encodes CASSLVVSYGYTF. The V call is TRBV14, the J call TRBJ1-2; D gene uncertain. The CDR3 is 13 residues long. V was cut by 4 bases and J by 5 bases, with 11 bases left in between. Germline-derived CDR1 and CDR2 are SGHDN and FVKESK.